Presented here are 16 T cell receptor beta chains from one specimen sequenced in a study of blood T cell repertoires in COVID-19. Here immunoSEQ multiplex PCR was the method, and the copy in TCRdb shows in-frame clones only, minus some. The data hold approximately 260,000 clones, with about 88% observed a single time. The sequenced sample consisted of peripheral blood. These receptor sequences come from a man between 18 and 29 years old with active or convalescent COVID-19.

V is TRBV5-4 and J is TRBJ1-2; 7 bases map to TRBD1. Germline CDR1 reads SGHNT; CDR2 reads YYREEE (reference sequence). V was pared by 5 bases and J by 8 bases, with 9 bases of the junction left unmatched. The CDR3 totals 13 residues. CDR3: CASREGTAYGYTF. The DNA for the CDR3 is TGTGCCAGCAGGGAAGGGACAGCTTACGGCTACACCTTC.

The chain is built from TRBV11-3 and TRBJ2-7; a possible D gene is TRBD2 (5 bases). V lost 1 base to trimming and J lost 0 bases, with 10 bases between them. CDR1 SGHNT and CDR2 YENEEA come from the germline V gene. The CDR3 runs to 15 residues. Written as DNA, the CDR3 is TGTGCCAGCAGCTTAGTTGGCGGAGGCTCCTACGAGCAGTACTTC. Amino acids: CASSLVGGGSYEQYF.

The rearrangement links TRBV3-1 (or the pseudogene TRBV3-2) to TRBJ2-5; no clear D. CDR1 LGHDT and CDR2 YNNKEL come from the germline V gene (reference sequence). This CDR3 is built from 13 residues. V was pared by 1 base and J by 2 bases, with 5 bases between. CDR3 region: CASSQARQETQYF. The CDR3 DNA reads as TGTGCCAGCAGCCAAGCCAGGCAAGAGACCCAGTACTTC.

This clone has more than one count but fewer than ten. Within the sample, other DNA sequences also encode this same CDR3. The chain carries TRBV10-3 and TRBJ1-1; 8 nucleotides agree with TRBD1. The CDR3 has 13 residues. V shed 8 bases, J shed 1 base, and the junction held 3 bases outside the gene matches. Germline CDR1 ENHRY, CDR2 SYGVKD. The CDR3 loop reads CAISGQGNTEAFF. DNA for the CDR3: TGTGCCATCTCTGGACAGGGGAACACTGAAGCTTTCTTT.

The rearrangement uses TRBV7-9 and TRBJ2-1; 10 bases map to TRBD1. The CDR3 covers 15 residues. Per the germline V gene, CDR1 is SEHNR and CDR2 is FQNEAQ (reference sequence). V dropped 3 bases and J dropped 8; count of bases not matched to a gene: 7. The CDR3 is CASSFGQGERDEQFF. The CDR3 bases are TGTGCCAGCAGCTTCGGACAGGGGGAAAGAGATGAGCAGTTCTTC.

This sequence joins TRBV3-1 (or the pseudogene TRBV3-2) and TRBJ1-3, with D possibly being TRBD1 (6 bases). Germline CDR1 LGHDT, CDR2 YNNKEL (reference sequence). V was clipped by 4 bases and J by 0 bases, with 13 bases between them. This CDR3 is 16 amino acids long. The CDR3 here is CASSPFDRYSGNTIYF. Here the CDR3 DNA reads TGTGCCAGCAGCCCTTTCGACAGGTACTCTGGAAACACCATATATTTT.

CDR3 sequence reads: CASSFLGQGADTQYF. The DNA for the CDR3 is TGTGCCAGCAGCTTCCTTGGACAGGGCGCAGATACGCAGTATTTT. The chain employs TRBV7-2 and TRBJ2-3; 8 bases agree with TRBD1. The junction had 6 bases not matched to a gene; V was cut back by 3 bases and J by 4 bases. The CDR3 totals 15 residues. Germline V lookup: CDR1 SGHTA, CDR2 FQGNSA. The variable domain in full, completed from reference TRBV7-2 and TRBJ2-3, reads GAGVSQSPSNKVTEKGKDVELRCDPISGHTALYWYRQSLGQGLEFLIYFQGNSAPDKSGLPSDRFSAERTGGSVSTLTIQRTQQEDSAVYLCASSFLGQGADTQYFGPGTRLTVL.

The CDR3 spells CASSFSGARTVSYEQYF. CDR3 in DNA: TGTGCCAGCAGCTTCAGCGGCGCGCGGACGGTCTCCTACGAGCAGTACTTC. The V call is TRBV7-9, the J call TRBJ2-7; perhaps TRBD2 as D (5 bases). This CDR3 is built from 17 residues. Trimming left V 3 bases short and J 0 bases short, with 18 bases between. The germline V gene encodes CDR1 SEHNR and CDR2 FQNEAQ (reference sequence).

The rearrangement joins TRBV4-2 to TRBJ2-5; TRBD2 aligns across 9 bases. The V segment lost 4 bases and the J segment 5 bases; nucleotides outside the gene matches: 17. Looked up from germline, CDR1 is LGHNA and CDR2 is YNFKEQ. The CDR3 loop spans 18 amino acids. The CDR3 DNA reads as TGTGCCAGCAGCCGACAGGGACTAGCACAAGCCCCGGGGGAGACCCAGTACTTC. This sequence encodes CASSRQGLAQAPGETQYF.

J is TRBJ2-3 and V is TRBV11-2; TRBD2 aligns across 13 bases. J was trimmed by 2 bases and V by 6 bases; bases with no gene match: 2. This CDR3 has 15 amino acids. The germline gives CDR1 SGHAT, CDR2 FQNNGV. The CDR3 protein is CASRGLAGLTDTQYF. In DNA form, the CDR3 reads TGTGCCAGCAGGGGACTAGCGGGACTCACAGATACGCAGTATTTT.

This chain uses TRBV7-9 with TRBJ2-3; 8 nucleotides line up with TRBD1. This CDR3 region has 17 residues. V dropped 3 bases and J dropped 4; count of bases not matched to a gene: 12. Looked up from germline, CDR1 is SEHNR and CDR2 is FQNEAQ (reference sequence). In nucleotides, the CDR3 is TGTGCCAGCAGCTTGGACAGGGTGTTGGTGGGCCCAGATACGCAGTATTTT. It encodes CASSLDRVLVGPDTQYF.

CDR3 loop: CASTKGGQPQHF. Written as DNA, the CDR3 is TGTGCCAGCACGAAGGGGGGGCAGCCCCAGCATTTT. The rearrangement links TRBV2 to TRBJ1-5, with TRBD1 as a possible D gene (6 bases). The germline CDR1 and CDR2 sequences are SNHLY and FYNNEI. The CDR3 runs to 12 residues. Trimming took off 7 bases at V and 7 bases at J, with 11 bases between the two ends.

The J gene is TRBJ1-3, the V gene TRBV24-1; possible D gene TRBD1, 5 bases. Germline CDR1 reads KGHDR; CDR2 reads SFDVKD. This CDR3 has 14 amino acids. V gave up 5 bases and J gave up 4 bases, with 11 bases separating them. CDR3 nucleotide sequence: TGTGCCACCAGTGGCCCAGGGTCGGGAAACACCATATATTTT. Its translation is CATSGPGSGNTIYF.

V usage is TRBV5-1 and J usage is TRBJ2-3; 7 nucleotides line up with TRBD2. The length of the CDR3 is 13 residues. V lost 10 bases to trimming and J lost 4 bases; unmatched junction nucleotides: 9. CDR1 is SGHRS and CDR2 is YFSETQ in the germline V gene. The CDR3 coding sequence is TGCGCCTCACATAGCGGGCAAGCAGATACGCAGTATTTT. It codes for CASHSGQADTQYF.

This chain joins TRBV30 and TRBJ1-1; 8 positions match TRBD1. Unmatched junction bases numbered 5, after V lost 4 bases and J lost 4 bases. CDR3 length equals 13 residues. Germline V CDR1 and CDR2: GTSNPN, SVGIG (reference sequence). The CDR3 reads CAWTTGEGTEAFF. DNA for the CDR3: TGTGCCTGGACGACAGGGGAAGGCACTGAAGCTTTCTTT.

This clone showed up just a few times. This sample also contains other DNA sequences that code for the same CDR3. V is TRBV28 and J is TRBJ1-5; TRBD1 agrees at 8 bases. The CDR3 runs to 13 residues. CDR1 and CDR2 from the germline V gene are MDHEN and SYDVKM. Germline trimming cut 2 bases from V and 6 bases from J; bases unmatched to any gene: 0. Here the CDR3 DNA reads TGTGCCAGCAGTTTAACAGGGGGTCAGCCCCAGCATTTT. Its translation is CASSLTGGQPQHF. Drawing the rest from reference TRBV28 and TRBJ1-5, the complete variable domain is DVKVTQSSRYLVKRTGEKVFLECVQDMDHENMFWYRQDPGLGLRLIYFSYDVKMKEKGDIPEGYSVSREKKERFSLILESASTNQTSMYLCASSLTGGQPQHFGDGTRLSIL.